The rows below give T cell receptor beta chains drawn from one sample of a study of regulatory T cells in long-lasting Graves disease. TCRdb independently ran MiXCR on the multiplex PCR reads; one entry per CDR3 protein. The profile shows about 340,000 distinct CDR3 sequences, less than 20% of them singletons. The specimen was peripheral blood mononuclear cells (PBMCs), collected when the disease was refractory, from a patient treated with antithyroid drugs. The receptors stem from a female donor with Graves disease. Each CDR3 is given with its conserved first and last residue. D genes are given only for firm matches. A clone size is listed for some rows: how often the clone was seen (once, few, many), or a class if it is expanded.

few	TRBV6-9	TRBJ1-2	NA	TGTGCCAGCAGTTACGTCGGGAGTAACTATGGCTACACCTTC	CASSYVGSNYGYTF
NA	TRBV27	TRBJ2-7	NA	TGTGCCAGCAAACGTTACGAGCAGTACTTC	CASKRYEQYF
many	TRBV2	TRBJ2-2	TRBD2	TGTGCCAGCAGTATAGGAGTAGCGGGGGCAACGAACACCGGGGAGCTGTTTTTT	CASSIGVAGATNTGELFF
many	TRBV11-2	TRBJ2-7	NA	TGTGCCAGCAGCTTCACGGGAGCGAGAAGGGACGAGCAGTACTTC	CASSFTGARRDEQYF
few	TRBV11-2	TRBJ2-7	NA	TGTGCCAGCAGCTTAGATTGGGTCGTCGAGCAGTACTTC	CASSLDWVVEQYF
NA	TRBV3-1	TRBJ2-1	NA	TGTGCCAGCAGCCAAACTAGCAATGAGCAGTTCTTC	CASSQTSNEQFF
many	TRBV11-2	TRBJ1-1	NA	TGTGCCAGCACCCCCGAGTTATGGAACACTGAAGCTTTCTTT	CASTPELWNTEAFF
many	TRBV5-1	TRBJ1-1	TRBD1	TGCGCCAGCAGCTTGGGCAGGGGGGTTATGAACACTGAAGCTTTCTTT	CASSLGRGVMNTEAFF
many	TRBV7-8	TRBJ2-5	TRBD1	TGTGCCAGCAGCTTAGGAACAGGGGGCCCCCAAGAGACCCAGTACTTC	CASSLGTGGPQETQYF
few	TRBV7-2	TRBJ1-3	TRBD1	TGTGCCAGCAGCTCTATTTTCCGGGACAGGGAGGGAAACACCATATATTTT	CASSSIFRDREGNTIYF
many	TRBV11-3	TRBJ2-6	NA	TGTGCCAGCAGCTTAGATTTGCGGGGCCTCGAGGGCTCTGGGGCCAACGTCCTGACTTTC	CASSLDLRGLEGSGANVLTF
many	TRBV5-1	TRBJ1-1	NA	TGCGCCAGCAGCTTGGGGATTGAAGCTTTCTTT	CASSLGIEAFF
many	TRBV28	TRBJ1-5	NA	TGTGCCAGCAGTTTGTCGGACAGTCAATATCAGCCCCAGCATTTT	CASSLSDSQYQPQHF
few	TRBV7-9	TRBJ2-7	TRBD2	TGTGCCAGCAGCTCTAGCGGATATGGCCGATACGAGCAGTACTTC	CASSSSGYGRYEQYF
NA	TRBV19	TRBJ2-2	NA	TGTGCCAGTAGTTTCAGACAGGTCTCCACCGGGGAGCTGTTTTTT	CASSFRQVSTGELFF
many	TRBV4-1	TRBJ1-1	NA	TGCGCCAGCAGCCACCAGGGGAAGAACACTGAAGCTTTCTTT	CASSHQGKNTEAFF
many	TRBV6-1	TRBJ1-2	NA	TGTGCCAGCAGTGAAATCAGGTTCAAACAGGGCTATGGCTACACCTTC	CASSEIRFKQGYGYTF
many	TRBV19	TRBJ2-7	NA	TGTGCCAGTAGTATAGGAGTGCGGACGGGGAACTCCTACGAGCAGTACTTC	CASSIGVRTGNSYEQYF
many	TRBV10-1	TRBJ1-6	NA	TGCGCCAGCAGTGAGTCGTCCGACCTTAATTCACCCCTCCACTTT	CASSESSDLNSPLHF
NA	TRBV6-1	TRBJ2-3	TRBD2	TGTGCCAGCGGAATAGCGGGGGCCCTAAGGGATACGCAGTATTTT	CASGIAGALRDTQYF
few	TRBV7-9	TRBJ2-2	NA	TGTGCCTTGGAGAGATTGGGGGAGCTGTTTTTT	CALERLGELFF
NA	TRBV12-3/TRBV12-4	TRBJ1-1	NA	TGTGCCAGCAGTTTTACAGGAGTTGAAGCTTTCTTT	CASSFTGVEAFF
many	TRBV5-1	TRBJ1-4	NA	TGCGCCAGCAGCTTGGGGACAGTTAAAGACGCAACTAATGAAAAACTGTTTTTT	CASSLGTVKDATNEKLFF
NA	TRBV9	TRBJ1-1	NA	TGTGCCAGCAGCGCTTTACAGTCAATGACCACTGAAGCTTTCTTT	CASSALQSMTTEAFF
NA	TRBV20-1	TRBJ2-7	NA	TGCAGTGCTAGAAGGGGTCCCAGGACGGCTTCCTACGAGCAGTACTTC	CSARRGPRTASYEQYF